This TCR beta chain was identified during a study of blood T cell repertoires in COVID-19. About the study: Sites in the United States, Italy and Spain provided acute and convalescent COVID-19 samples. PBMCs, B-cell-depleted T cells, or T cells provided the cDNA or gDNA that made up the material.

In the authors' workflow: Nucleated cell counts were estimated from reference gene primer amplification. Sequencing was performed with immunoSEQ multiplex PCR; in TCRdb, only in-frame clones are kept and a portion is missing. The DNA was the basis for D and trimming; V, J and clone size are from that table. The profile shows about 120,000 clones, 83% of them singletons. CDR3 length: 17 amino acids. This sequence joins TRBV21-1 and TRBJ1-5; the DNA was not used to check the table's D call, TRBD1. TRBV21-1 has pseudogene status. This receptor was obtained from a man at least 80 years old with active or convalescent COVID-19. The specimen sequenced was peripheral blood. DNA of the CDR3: TGTGCCAGCAGCAAAGACCCCCCGGACAGGGGCACGCAGCCCCAGCATTTT. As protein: CASSKDPPDRGTQPQHF.